These T cell receptor beta chains were read from a single sample in a study of blood T cell repertoires in COVID-19. Profiling relied on immunoSEQ multiplex PCR, and the TCRdb table lists in-frame clones only, not all of them. Here the sample spans tens of thousands of clones, approximately 90% being singletons. The sequencing input was peripheral blood. These receptors were obtained from a man older than 75 with acute or convalescent COVID-19. Both conserved end residues are part of each CDR3. Each record gives: J gene, V gene, clone size, D gene, CDR3 DNA, CDR3 protein. The D gene is left open where the match is weak. Clone size is stated in some rows and not others, as once, few, many or a class when expanded.

>TRBJ2-5|TRBV6-2/TRBV6-3|NA|NA
TGTGCCAGCAGTGGCGGGACCATTTCGTACCAAGAGACCCAGTACTTC
CASSGGTISYQETQYF
>TRBJ1-4|TRBV6-5|NA|NA
TGTGCCAGCAAGGGGCTCGATAATGAAAAACTGTTTTTT
CASKGLDNEKLFF
>TRBJ1-5|TRBV6-5|NA|NA
TGTGCCAGCAGTCCTCAGGGGATTCAGCCCCAGCATTTT
CASSPQGIQPQHF
>TRBJ2-7|TRBV5-1|NA|NA
TGCGCCAGCAGCTCCGGGGCAGGGGGGTACGAGCAGTACTTC
CASSSGAGGYEQYF
>TRBJ1-1|TRBV7-9|once|NA
TGTGCCAGCAGCTTAAGCCAGGGTCTGAACACTGAAGCTTTCTTT
CASSLSQGLNTEAFF
>TRBJ1-2|TRBV6-1|NA|NA
TGTGCCAGCAGTGAAGACGGCTATGGCTACACCTTC
CASSEDGYGYTF
>TRBJ2-6|TRBV19|NA|TRBD1
TGTGCCAGTAGTACGACAGGGGGGGGCTCTGGGGCCAACGTCCTGACTTTC
CASSTTGGGSGANVLTF
>TRBJ1-2|TRBV3-1/TRBV3-2|NA|TRBD1
TGTGCCAGCAGCCCCGGGACAGAGTTTGGCTACACCTTC
CASSPGTEFGYTF
>TRBJ1-4|TRBV7-9|NA|NA
TGTGCCAGCCGCCGGGGGGGTAATGAAAAACTGTTTTTT
CASRRGGNEKLFF
>TRBJ1-6|TRBV11-2|NA|NA
TGTGCCAGCAGCTTAGATCTGAGGAGCTCCTATAATTCACCCCTCCACTTT
CASSLDLRSSYNSPLHF
>TRBJ2-4|TRBV7-9|NA|NA
TGTGCCAGCAGCCCCGTCTACATTCAGTACTTC
CASSPVYIQYF
>TRBJ1-1|TRBV30|few|TRBD1
TGTGCCTGGGCGACAGGGGCTGAAGCTTTCTTT
CAWATGAEAFF
>TRBJ1-4|TRBV3-1/TRBV3-2|NA|NA
TGTGCCAGCAGCCAAGTCTTAGGGGCTAATGAAAAACTGTTTTTT
CASSQVLGANEKLFF
>TRBJ2-2|TRBV27|NA|TRBD1
TGTGCCAGCAGTATACGACAGGGGGCATGGGCCGGGGAGCTGTTTTTT
CASSIRQGAWAGELFF
>TRBJ1-2|TRBV7-8|NA|NA
TGTGCCAGCAGCTTAGCAGGGGCAGGCTCCCATGGCTACACCTTC
CASSLAGAGSHGYTF
>TRBJ1-6|TRBV6-5|NA|NA
TGTGCCAGCAGTTATTCAGCCGGGGTCGGCTCACCCCTCCACTTT
CASSYSAGVGSPLHF
>TRBJ2-1|TRBV5-1|NA|TRBD1
TGCGCCAGCAGCTTGCTCCTTACAGGGGGGAATGAGCAGTTCTTC
CASSLLLTGGNEQFF
>TRBJ1-1|TRBV7-6|NA|NA
TGTGCCAGCAGCTTAGTCGAGGGGAACACTGAAGCTTTCTTT
CASSLVEGNTEAFF
>TRBJ1-4|TRBV6-5|NA|TRBD1
TGTGCCAGCAGCCCCCGGACAGGGCTTAATGAAAAACTGTTTTTT
CASSPRTGLNEKLFF
>TRBJ1-2|TRBV6-5|once|NA
TGTGCCAGCAGGAGCGGGATCCAGCGTGGCTACACCTTC
CASRSGIQRGYTF
>TRBJ2-2|TRBV5-1|NA|TRBD1
TGCGCCAGCAGACGCTCGGGACAGATGAACACCGGGGAGCTGTTTTTT
CASRRSGQMNTGELFF
>TRBJ2-1|TRBV10-3|once|TRBD2
TGTGCCATCAGTGAGTCGGGGACTAGCGGCAACTACAATGAGCAGTTCTTC
CAISESGTSGNYNEQFF
>TRBJ1-6|TRBV3-1/TRBV3-2|NA|NA
TGTGCCAGCAGCCAAGGAAAGGGGCGTAATTCACCCCTCCACTTT
CASSQGKGRNSPLHF
>TRBJ2-1|TRBV18|NA|TRBD1
TGTGCCAGCTCACCCGGGACAGGGGTCCAAAATGAGCAGTTCTTC
CASSPGTGVQNEQFF
>TRBJ2-2|TRBV11-3|NA|NA
TGTGCCAGCAGCCCAAACACCGGGGAGCTGTTTTTT
CASSPNTGELFF
>TRBJ1-4|TRBV5-1|NA|NA
TGCGCCAGCTCCCTGGGGCACCTTGCAACTAATGAAAAACTGTTTTTT
CASSLGHLATNEKLFF
>TRBJ2-7|TRBV28|NA|NA
TGTGCCAGCAGTTCTTGGGCCCCCTACGAGCAGTACTTC
CASSSWAPYEQYF
>TRBJ1-1|TRBV5-1|NA|TRBD1
TGCGCCAGCAGCGGTGGGACAGGGGTCACTGAAGCTTTCTTT
CASSGGTGVTEAFF
>TRBJ2-5|TRBV11-3|once|NA
TGTGCCAGCAGCCCAGGGTTGGAAGAGACCCAGTACTTC
CASSPGLEETQYF
>TRBJ2-4|TRBV10-2|NA|TRBD2
TGCGCCAGCACCAAGCCGGGGGGGGCTGACATTCAGTACTTC
CASTKPGGADIQYF
>TRBJ1-1|TRBV3-1/TRBV3-2|NA|TRBD1
TGTGCCAGCAGCCAAACAGGGGTCACTGAAGCTTTCTTT
CASSQTGVTEAFF
>TRBJ2-1|TRBV10-3|NA|NA
TGTGCCTCTGGAGGGAGGAAGGATGAGCAGTTCTTC
CASGGRKDEQFF
>TRBJ2-5|TRBV5-1|NA|NA
TGCGCCAGCAGCTTGGGACATGTCCAAGAGACCCAGTACTTC
CASSLGHVQETQYF
>TRBJ1-1|TRBV27|NA|NA
TGTGCCAGCAGTCCCGGGTTGGTGAGCACTGAAGCTTTCTTT
CASSPGLVSTEAFF
>TRBJ2-7|TRBV6-2/TRBV6-3|once|NA
TGTGCCAGCAGTTTCATAGGGGTCGGTTACGAGCAGTACTTC
CASSFIGVGYEQYF
>TRBJ1-5|TRBV19|NA|TRBD1
TGTGCCACCCGCCGGACAGGGGATTTTCAGCCCCAGCATTTT
CATRRTGDFQPQHF
>TRBJ1-1|TRBV5-4|NA|NA
TGTGCCAGCAGCTTGGCCTACAGGGAATGGACTGAAGCTTTCTTT
CASSLAYREWTEAFF
>TRBJ1-3|TRBV19|NA|NA
TGTGCCAGTAGGGGCCAGGGCTCTGGAAACACCATATATTTT
CASRGQGSGNTIYF
>TRBJ2-1|TRBV18|NA|NA
TGTGCCAGCTCACCCGCAGGGGTTAGGCACAATGAGCAGTTCTTC
CASSPAGVRHNEQFF
>TRBJ1-6|TRBV4-2|NA|NA
TGTGCCAGCAGCCAAGATCTCGGGAATTCACCCCTCCACTTT
CASSQDLGNSPLHF
>TRBJ2-3|TRBV7-3|NA|TRBD2
TGTGCCAGCAGCCAAGAGACTAGCGGGGGGGCAGATACGCAGTATTTT
CASSQETSGGADTQYF
>TRBJ2-5|TRBV6-5|NA|NA
TGTGCCAGCAGTCGAACGCGGCTAGTCCAAGAGACCCAGTACTTC
CASSRTRLVQETQYF
>TRBJ1-1|TRBV30|NA|NA
TGTGCCTGGAGAGGAGGAAGGGACACTGAAGCTTTCTTT
CAWRGGRDTEAFF